The rows below give T cell receptor beta chains drawn from one sample of a study of blood T cell repertoires in COVID-19. This table comes from immunoSEQ multiplex PCR, and its TCRdb copy is limited to in-frame clones, with some not included. The profile shows roughly 65,000 clones, roughly 80% of them singletons. Sequencing input: peripheral blood. Source of these receptors: a human donor in a cohort sampled during active COVID-19. Both conserved end residues are part of each CDR3. D genes are given only for firm matches. Where a row states a size, it is once, few, many or the class of an expanded clone; other rows omit it.

d_call,v_call,clone_size,j_call,cdr3_nt,cdr3_aa
TRBD1,TRBV9,-,TRBJ2-1,TGTGCCAGCAGCGTAGACAGGGGGCCGCCCGCCCTAGTGGAGAATGAGCAGTTCTTC,CASSVDRGPPALVENEQFF
TRBD2,TRBV18,-,TRBJ2-1,TGTGCCAGCTCACCGGGGACTAGCGGGAGCTGGGAGCAGTTCTTC,CASSPGTSGSWEQFF
-,TRBV18,-,TRBJ2-7,TGTGCCAGCTCACCCCTCGGCTCCTACGAGCAGTACTTC,CASSPLGSYEQYF
TRBD1,TRBV6-4,-,TRBJ1-2,TGTGCCAGCGAATCCCGGGACAGGTACGCTGGCTACACCTTC,CASESRDRYAGYTF
-,TRBV3-1/TRBV3-2,-,TRBJ2-1,TGTGCCAGCAGCCCCGGAGGCAATGAGCAGTTCTTC,CASSPGGNEQFF
-,TRBV28,few,TRBJ2-4,TGTGCCAGCAGTTTAGCCAGGGGCAAAAACATTCAGTACTTC,CASSLARGKNIQYF
TRBD1,TRBV6-2/TRBV6-3,-,TRBJ2-5,TGTGCCAGCAGCCAAGGGACAGGACAAGAGACCCAGTACTTC,CASSQGTGQETQYF
-,TRBV7-9,medium-sized,TRBJ1-1,TGTGCCAGCAGCTTATTTGGGGAGATGGGTGAAGCTTTCTTT,CASSLFGEMGEAFF
TRBD1,TRBV6-1,-,TRBJ2-7,TGTGCCAGCAGTGAAAAGGACAGGACCCCCCTCTACGAGCAGTACTTC,CASSEKDRTPLYEQYF
-,TRBV28,-,TRBJ1-5,TGTGCCAGCACCTCACAGGGATTGGACAATCAGCCCCAGCATTTT,CASTSQGLDNQPQHF
TRBD1,TRBV28,-,TRBJ1-6,TGTGCCAGCAGTTTCGCCGGGGACAGCTCCTATAATTCACCCCTCCACTTT,CASSFAGDSSYNSPLHF
-,TRBV2,few,TRBJ2-7,TGTGCCAGCAGTTGGGAGCAGCCCTACGAGCAGTACTTC,CASSWEQPYEQYF
-,TRBV6-6,-,TRBJ2-7,TGTGCCAGCACCGACACAGGGATTGTCGGTACCTACGAGCAGTACTTC,CASTDTGIVGTYEQYF
TRBD1,TRBV6-1,-,TRBJ2-5,TGTGCCAGCAGTGAAGTCGGACAGGGACTTAACGGAGAGACCCAGTACTTC,CASSEVGQGLNGETQYF
-,TRBV7-2,-,TRBJ1-5,TGTGCCAGCAGCCAGAATGGGGGCCGGCACAATCAGCCCCAGCATTTT,CASSQNGGRHNQPQHF
-,TRBV30,-,TRBJ2-7,TGTGCCTGGAAAGACAGTTCGTACGAGCAGTACTTC,CAWKDSSYEQYF
-,TRBV7-2,-,TRBJ1-1,TGTGCCAGCAGCTCAAACAGGGTGAACACTGAAGCTTTCTTT,CASSSNRVNTEAFF
-,TRBV6-6,-,TRBJ2-2,TGTGCCAGCAGTTCATCGGACAGAAACACCGGGGAGCTGTTTTTT,CASSSSDRNTGELFF
-,TRBV7-9,-,TRBJ2-5,TGTGCCAGCAGCCGGCGGGAGACCCAGTACTTC,CASSRRETQYF
-,TRBV5-4,-,TRBJ1-2,TGTGCCAGCAGCTTTAGTCTAGCGGACTATGGCTACACCTTC,CASSFSLADYGYTF
-,TRBV29-1,-,TRBJ2-5,TGCAGCGCGGGCGAAGCGAGCGCAAAGACCCAGTACTTC,CSAGEASAKTQYF
-,TRBV2,once,TRBJ1-5,TGTGCCAGCAGTGAGGCGACAGGCGATCAGCCCCAGCATTTT,CASSEATGDQPQHF